These 3 T cell receptor beta chains share one sample of origin, sequenced in a study of somatic mutations in cytotoxic T cells in rheumatoid arthritis. TCRdb's table, derived via immunoSEQ multiplex PCR, lists solely in-frame clones and lacks some. The top ten hold roughly 10% of the sample, which has about 17,000 clones, 80% seen once. The sequencing input was CD8+ T cells sorted from blood. These receptors came from an adult with rheumatoid arthritis.

The chain uses TRBV4-2 and TRBJ1-1; D is perhaps TRBD1 (5 bases). CDR1 LGHNA and CDR2 YNFKEQ come from the germline V gene. This CDR3 is built from 17 residues. V lost 0 bases, J lost 5 bases, and 19 bases lay in between. CDR3 DNA: TGTGCCAGCAGCCAAGAGAGGCACGGGACGGCTCATACTGAAGCTTTCTTT. This translates into CASSQERHGTAHTEAFF.

This rearrangement joins TRBV27 to TRBJ1-1; possibly TRBD1 for D (5 bases). Germline CDR1 reads MNHEY; CDR2 reads SMNVEV (reference sequence). The V end was cut by 5 bases, the J end by 7 bases, with 11 bases between. The CDR3 length is 12 residues. The CDR3 spells CASSPGYGEAFF. CDR3 in DNA: TGTGCCAGCAGTCCAGGGTACGGTGAAGCTTTCTTT.

The V call is TRBV7-9, the J call TRBJ1-3; D not resolved. The CDR3 extends over 14 amino acids. The germline gives CDR1 SEHNR, CDR2 FQNEAQ (reference sequence). The V end was cut by 3 bases, the J end by 2 bases, with 8 bases between. Written as DNA, the CDR3 is TGTGCCAGCAGCTTGGAGGTGGCTGGAAACACCATATATTTT. It encodes CASSLEVAGNTIYF.